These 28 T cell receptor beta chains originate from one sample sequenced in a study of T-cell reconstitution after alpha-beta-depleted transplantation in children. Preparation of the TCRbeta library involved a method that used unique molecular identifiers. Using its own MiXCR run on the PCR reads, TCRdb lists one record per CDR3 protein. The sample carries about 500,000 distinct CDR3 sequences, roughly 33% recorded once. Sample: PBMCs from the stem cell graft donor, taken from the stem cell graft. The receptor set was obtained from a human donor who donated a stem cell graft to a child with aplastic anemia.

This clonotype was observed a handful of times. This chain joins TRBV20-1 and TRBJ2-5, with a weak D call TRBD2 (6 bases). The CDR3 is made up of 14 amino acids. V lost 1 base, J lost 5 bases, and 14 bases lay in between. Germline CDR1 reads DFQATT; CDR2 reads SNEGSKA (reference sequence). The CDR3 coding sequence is TGCAGTGCTAGAGTAGGCGGGGCTACGGAGACCCAGTACTTC. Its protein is CSARVGGATETQYF.

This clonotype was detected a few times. Here the CDR3 DNA reads TGTGCCAGCAGCGAGGGGGGTAATGAGCAGTTCTTC. Its protein product is CASSEGGNEQFF. The V gene is TRBV9, the J gene TRBJ2-1; either TRBD1 or TRBD2 may fit D (6 bases each). Trimming pared 3 bases from V and 7 bases from J, leaving 8 bases between. Germline V gene lookup returns CDR1 SGDLS and CDR2 YYNGEE. The CDR3 totals 12 residues.

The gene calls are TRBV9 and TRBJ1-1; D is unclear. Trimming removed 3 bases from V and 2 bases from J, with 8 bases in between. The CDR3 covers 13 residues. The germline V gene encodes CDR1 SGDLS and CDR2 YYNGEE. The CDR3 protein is CASSEAPNTEAFF. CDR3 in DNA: TGTGCCAGCAGCGAGGCCCCAAACACTGAAGCTTTCTTT.

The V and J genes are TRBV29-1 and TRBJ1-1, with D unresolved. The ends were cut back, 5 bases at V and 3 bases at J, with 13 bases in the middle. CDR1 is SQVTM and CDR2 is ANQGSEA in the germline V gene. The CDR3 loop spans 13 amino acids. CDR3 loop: CSVFANLDTEAFF. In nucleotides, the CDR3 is TGCAGCGTTTTTGCAAACTTGGACACTGAAGCTTTCTTT.

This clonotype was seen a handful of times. The CDR3 nucleotides are TGTGCCAGCAGTTCAGGGAGCTCTGGGGCCAACGTCCTGACTTTC. Protein product: CASSSGSSGANVLTF. The V call is TRBV28, the J call TRBJ2-6; D tentatively fits TRBD1 or TRBD2 (5 bases each). Trimming removed 4 bases from V and 0 bases from J, with 7 bases in between. The V gene's germline CDR1 is MDHEN and CDR2 SYDVKM. CDR3 size: 15 residues.

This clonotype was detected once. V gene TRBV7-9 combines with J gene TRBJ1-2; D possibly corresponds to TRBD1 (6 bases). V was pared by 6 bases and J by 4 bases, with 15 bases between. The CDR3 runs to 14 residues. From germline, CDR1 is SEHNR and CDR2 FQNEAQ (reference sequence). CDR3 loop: CASRETGLFYGYTF. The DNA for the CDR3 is TGTGCCAGCAGGGAGACAGGCCTGTTCTATGGCTACACCTTC.

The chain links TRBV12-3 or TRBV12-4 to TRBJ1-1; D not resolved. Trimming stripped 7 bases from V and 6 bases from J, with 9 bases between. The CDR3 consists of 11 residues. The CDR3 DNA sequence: TGTGCCAGCAAAGCAAGTGCTGAAGCTTTCTTT. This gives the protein CASKASAEAFF.

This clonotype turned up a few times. Here the CDR3 reads CASSLGDRTLSGNTIYF. DNA for the CDR3: TGCGCCAGCAGCTTGGGGGACCGAACCCTCTCTGGAAACACCATATATTTT. This chain links TRBV5-1 with TRBJ1-3, with D tentatively TRBD1 (5 bases). Trimming removed 0 bases at V and 0 bases at J, with 13 bases between. CDR3 length: 17 residues. Germline lookup yields CDR1 SGHRS and CDR2 YFSETQ.

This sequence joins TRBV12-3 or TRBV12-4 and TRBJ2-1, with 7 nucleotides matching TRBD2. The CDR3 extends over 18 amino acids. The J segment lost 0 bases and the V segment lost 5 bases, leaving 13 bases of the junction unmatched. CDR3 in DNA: TGTGCCAGCAGTCCCTCCAGGAGCGGGATGAGCTCCTACAATGAGCAGTTCTTC. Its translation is CASSPSRSGMSSYNEQFF.

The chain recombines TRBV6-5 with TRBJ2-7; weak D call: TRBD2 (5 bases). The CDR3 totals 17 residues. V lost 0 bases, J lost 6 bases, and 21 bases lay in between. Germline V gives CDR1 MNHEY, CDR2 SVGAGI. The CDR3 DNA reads TGTGCCAGCAGTTACTCGATGACCGTTACCCCTGCGGGCGAGCAGTACTTC. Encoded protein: CASSYSMTVTPAGEQYF.

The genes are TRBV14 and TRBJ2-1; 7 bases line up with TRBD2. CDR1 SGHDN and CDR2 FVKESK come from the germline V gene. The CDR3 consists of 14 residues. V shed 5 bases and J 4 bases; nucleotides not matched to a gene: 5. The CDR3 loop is CASSGGSVYNEQFF. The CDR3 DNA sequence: TGTGCCAGCAGCGGCGGGAGTGTTTACAATGAGCAGTTCTTC.

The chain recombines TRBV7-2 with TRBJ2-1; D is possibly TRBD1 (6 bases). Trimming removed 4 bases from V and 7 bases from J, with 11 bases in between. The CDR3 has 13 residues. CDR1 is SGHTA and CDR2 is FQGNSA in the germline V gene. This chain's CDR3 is CASSYYRDNEQFF. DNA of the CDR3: TGTGCCAGCAGCTATTACAGGGATAATGAGCAGTTCTTC. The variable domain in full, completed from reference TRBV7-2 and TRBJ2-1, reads GAGVSQSPSNKVTEKGKDVELRCDPISGHTALYWYRQSLGQGLEFLIYFQGNSAPDKSGLPSDRFSAERTGGSVSTLTIQRTQQEDSAVYLCASSYYRDNEQFFGPGTRLTVL.

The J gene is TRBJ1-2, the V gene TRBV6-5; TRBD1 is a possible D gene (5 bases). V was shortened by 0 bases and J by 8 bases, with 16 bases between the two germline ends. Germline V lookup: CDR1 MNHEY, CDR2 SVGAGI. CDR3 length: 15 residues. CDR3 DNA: TGTGCCAGCAGTTACTCGATAGAGACAGTATACGGCTACACCTTC. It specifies CASSYSIETVYGYTF.

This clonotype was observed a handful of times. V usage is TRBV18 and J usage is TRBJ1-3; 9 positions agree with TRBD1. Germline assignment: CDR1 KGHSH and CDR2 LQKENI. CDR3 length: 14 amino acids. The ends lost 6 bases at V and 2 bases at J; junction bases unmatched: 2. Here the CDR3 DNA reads TGTGCCAGCTCGCGGACAGGGGCTGGAAACACCATATATTTT. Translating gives CASSRTGAGNTIYF.

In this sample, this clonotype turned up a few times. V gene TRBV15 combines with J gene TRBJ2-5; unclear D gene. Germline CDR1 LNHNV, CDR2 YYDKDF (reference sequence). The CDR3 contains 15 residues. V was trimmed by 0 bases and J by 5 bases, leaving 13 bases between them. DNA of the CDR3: TGTGCCACCAGCAGAGATAATGGGTTGGGGGAGACCCAGTACTTC. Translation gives CATSRDNGLGETQYF.

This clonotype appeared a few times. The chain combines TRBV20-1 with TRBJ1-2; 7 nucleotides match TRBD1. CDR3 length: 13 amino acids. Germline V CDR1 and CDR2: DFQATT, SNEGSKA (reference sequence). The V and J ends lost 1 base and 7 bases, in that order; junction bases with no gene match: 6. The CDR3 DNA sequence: TGCAGTGCTAGAGGAGACAGGGAAGCTGGCTACACCTTC. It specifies CSARGDREAGYTF.

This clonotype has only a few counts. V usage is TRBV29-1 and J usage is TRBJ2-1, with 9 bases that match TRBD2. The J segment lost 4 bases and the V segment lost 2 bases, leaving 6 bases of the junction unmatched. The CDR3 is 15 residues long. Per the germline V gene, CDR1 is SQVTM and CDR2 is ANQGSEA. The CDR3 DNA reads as TGCAGCGTTGAATGGGCGGGAGGGTCTTACAATGAGCAGTTCTTC. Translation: CSVEWAGGSYNEQFF.

CDR3 nucleotide sequence: TGTGCCAGCAGTTATAGCGGGAGCGCGAATGAGCAGTTCTTC. Its protein product is CASSYSGSANEQFF. This chain joins TRBV6-2 or TRBV6-3 and TRBJ2-1, with TRBD2 identical over 9 bases. V shed 3 bases and J 7 bases; nucleotides not matched to a gene: 4. This CDR3 is built from 14 residues. The V gene's germline CDR1 is MNHEY and CDR2 SVGEGT.

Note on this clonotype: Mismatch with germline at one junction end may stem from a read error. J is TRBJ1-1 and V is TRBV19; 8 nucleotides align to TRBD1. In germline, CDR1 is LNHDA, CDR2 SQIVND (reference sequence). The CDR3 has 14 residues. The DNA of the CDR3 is TGTGACAGTAGGGCGGACAGGGCAAACACTGAAGCTTTCTTT. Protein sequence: CDSRADRANTEAFF.

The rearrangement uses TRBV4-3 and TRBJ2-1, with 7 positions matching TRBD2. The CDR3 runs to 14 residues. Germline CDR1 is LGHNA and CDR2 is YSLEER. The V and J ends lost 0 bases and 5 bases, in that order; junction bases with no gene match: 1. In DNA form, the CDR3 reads TGCGCCAGCAGCCAAGATCGGGGGGACAATGAGCAGTTCTTC. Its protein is CASSQDRGDNEQFF.

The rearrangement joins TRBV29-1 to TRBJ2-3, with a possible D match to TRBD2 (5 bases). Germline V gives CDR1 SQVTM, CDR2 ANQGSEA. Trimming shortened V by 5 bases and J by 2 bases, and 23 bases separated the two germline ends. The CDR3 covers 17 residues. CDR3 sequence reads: CSVRLALISLYTDTQYF. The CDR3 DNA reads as TGCAGCGTTCGGCTAGCCCTAATCTCGTTATACACAGATACGCAGTATTTT.

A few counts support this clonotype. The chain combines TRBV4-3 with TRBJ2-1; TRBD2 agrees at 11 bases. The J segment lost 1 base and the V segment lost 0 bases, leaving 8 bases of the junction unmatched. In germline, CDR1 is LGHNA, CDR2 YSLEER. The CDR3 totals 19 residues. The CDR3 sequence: CASSQDWVAGGQSYNEQFF. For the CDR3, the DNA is TGCGCCAGCAGCCAAGATTGGGTAGCGGGAGGGCAGTCCTACAATGAGCAGTTCTTC.

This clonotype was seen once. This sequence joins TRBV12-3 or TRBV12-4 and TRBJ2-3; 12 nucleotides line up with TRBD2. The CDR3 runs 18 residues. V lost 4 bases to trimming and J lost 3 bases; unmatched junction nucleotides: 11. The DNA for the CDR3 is TGTGCCAGCAGTTCGCCTAGCGGGAGGGCCGAGGGAACAGATACGCAGTATTTT. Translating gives CASSSPSGRAEGTDTQYF.

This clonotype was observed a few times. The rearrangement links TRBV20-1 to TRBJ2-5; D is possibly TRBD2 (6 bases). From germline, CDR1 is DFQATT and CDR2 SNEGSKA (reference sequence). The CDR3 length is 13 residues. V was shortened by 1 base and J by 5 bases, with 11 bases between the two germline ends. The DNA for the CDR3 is TGCAGTGCTAGAGGGCTAGCGAGGGAGACCCAGTACTTC. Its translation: CSARGLARETQYF.

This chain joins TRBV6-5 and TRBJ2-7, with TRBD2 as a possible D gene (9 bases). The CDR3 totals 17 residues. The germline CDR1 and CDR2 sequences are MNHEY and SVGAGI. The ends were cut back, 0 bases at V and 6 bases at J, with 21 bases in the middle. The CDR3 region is CASSYSTSSSGTGEQYV. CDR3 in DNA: TGTGCCAGCAGTTACTCGACCTCGTCTAGCGGGACAGGCGAGCAGTACGTC.

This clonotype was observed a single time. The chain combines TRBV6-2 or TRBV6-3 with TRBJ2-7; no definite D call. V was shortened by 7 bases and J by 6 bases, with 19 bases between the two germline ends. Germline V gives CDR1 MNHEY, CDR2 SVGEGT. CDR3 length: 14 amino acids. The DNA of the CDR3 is TGTGCCAGCACAAAGAGACTCCCAGGCCGCGAGCAGTACTTC. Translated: CASTKRLPGREQYF.

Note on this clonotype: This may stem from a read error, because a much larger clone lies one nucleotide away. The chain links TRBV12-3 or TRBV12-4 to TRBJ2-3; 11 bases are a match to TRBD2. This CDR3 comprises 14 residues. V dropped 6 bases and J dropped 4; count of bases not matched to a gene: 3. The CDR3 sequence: CASRLAGEADTQYF. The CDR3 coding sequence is TGTGCCAGCAGACTAGCGGGAGAGGCAGATACGCAGTATTTT.

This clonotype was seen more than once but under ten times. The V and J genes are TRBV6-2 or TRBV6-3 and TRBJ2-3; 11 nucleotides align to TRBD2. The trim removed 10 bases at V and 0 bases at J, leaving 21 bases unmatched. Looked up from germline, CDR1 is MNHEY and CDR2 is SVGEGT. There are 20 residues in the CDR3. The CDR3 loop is CAKGGPGLAEKNSSTDTQYF. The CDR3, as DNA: TGTGCCAAAGGCGGTCCGGGACTAGCGGAAAAAAATTCTAGCACAGATACGCAGTATTTT.